These 16 T cell receptor beta chains came from one sample sequenced in a study of PD-1 blockade in classical Hodgkin lymphoma. Measured with immunoSEQ multiplex PCR; TCRdb has only the in-frame clones, and not every one. The sample yields approximately 52,000 clones, around two thirds seen once. Every patient had relapsed following autologous stem cell transplantation, and cohorts differed in brentuximab vedotin exposure. Sequenced material: peripheral blood mononuclear cells (PBMCs), taken before the second cycle of nivolumab. The source is a human donor with classical Hodgkin lymphoma.

By sample share, this clone is medium-sized. The chain employs TRBV15 and TRBJ1-5; D is unclear. The germline V gene has CDR1 LNHNV and CDR2 YYDKDF (reference sequence). The CDR3 runs to 14 residues. The V gene lost 4 bases and the J gene lost 0 bases, with 7 bases spanning the gap. The CDR3 loop reads CATSTFYSNQPQHF. Here the CDR3 DNA reads TGTGCCACCAGCACCTTCTATAGCAATCAGCCCCAGCATTTT. Variable domain in full (rest from reference TRBV15 and TRBJ1-5): DAMVIQNPRYQVTQFGKPVTLSCSQTLNHNVMYWYQQKSSQAPKLLFHYYDKDFNNEADTPDNFQSRRPNTSFCFLDIRSPGLGDTAMYLCATSTFYSNQPQHFGDGTRLSIL.

The table lists this clone with a few counts. The chain combines TRBV28 with TRBJ1-5, with D hard to call. V was clipped by 1 base and J by 0 bases, with 7 bases between them. CDR1 and CDR2 from the germline V gene are MDHEN and SYDVKM. The CDR3 extends over 15 amino acids. This chain's CDR3 is CASSLSRVSNQPQHF. In nucleotides, the CDR3 is TGTGCCAGCAGTTTATCGCGGGTTAGCAATCAGCCCCAGCATTTT.

V gene TRBV5-1 combines with J gene TRBJ2-1; D may match TRBD1 or TRBD2 (6 bases each). Germline CDR1 and CDR2: SGHRS and YFSETQ. CDR3 length: 15 amino acids. The germline V and J ends were trimmed by 2 bases and 3 bases, with 12 bases remaining between them. CDR3 protein: CASSFMGGIYNEQFF. For the CDR3, the DNA is TGCGCCAGCAGCTTCATGGGGGGCATCTACAATGAGCAGTTCTTC.

This clone is a singleton in its sample. The chain has TRBV27 and TRBJ1-5, with no clear D. V was shortened by 6 bases and J by 5 bases, with 20 bases between the two germline ends. The CDR3 runs 16 residues. The germline CDR1 and CDR2 sequences are MNHEY and SMNVEV (reference sequence). In DNA form, the CDR3 reads TGTGCCAGCAGCCTCATCGGCACCCTCGGGCATCAGCCCCAGCATTTT. It translates to CASSLIGTLGHQPQHF.

The gene calls are TRBV30 and TRBJ1-3; tentatively, D is TRBD1 (5 bases). V lost 1 base to trimming and J lost 4 bases, with 8 bases between them. Germline-derived CDR1 and CDR2 are GTSNPN and SVGIG (reference sequence). The CDR3 sequence is 13 residues long. CDR3 in amino acids: CAWSAGRGNTIYF. The CDR3 bases are TGTGCCTGGAGTGCAGGGAGGGGAAACACCATATATTTT.

This clone showed up just a few times. The chain combines TRBV27 with TRBJ2-1; 11 nucleotides match TRBD1. V was pared by 2 bases and J by 12 bases, with 6 bases of the junction left unmatched. The CDR3 runs 14 residues. Germline V CDR1 and CDR2: MNHEY, SMNVEV (reference sequence). CDR3 residues: CASSLMGQGDGQFF. As DNA, the CDR3 is TGTGCCAGCAGTTTAATGGGACAGGGGGACGGGCAGTTCTTC.

The chain is built from TRBV19 and TRBJ1-1, with 9 nucleotides matching TRBD1. The CDR3 is 16 residues long. J lost 6 bases, V lost 5 bases, and 13 bases had no gene match. The germline V gene has CDR1 LNHDA and CDR2 SQIVND (reference sequence). In DNA form, the CDR3 reads TGTGCCAGTAGTCAACTAACCGGGACAGGGAAGGCTGAAGCTTTCTTT. This encodes CASSQLTGTGKAEAFF.

This rearrangement joins TRBV7-8 to TRBJ1-2; possibly TRBD1 for D (5 bases). The germline V gene has CDR1 SGHVS and CDR2 FQNEAQ. With 5 bases removed from V and 3 bases from J, the gap between germline ends came to 16 bases. This CDR3 has 15 amino acids. The CDR3 reads CASSTSGGGDYGYTF. The DNA of the CDR3 is TGTGCCAGCAGCACCTCCGGCGGGGGTGACTATGGCTACACCTTC. Variable domain in full (rest from reference TRBV7-8 and TRBJ1-2): GAGVSQSPRYKVAKRGQDVALRCDPISGHVSLFWYQQALGQGPEFLTYFQNEAQLDKSGLPSDRFFAERPEGSVSTLKIQRTQQEDSAVYLCASSTSGGGDYGYTFGSGTRLTVV.

The chain carries TRBV14 and TRBJ1-5; TRBD1 might be the D (5 bases). Germline-derived CDR1 and CDR2 are SGHDN and FVKESK. Trimming shortened V by 1 base and J by 2 bases, and 9 bases separated the two germline ends. There are 15 residues in the CDR3. This chain's CDR3 is CASSQGGIGNQPQHF. The CDR3 DNA reads TGTGCCAGCAGCCAAGGGGGCATCGGCAATCAGCCCCAGCATTTT.

The table lists this clone with many counts. CDR3 in DNA: TGTGCCAGCAGCTCACCCTGGGCGCAGTATTTT. This gives the protein CASSSPWAQYF. The chain is built from TRBV7-9 and TRBJ2-3; D remains unclear. Per the germline V gene, CDR1 is SEHNR and CDR2 is FQNEAQ (reference sequence). CDR3 length equals 11 residues. V was pared by 4 bases and J by 10 bases, with 9 bases between.

This chain links TRBV7-8 with TRBJ2-2; D gene ambiguous. The CDR3 sequence is 13 residues long. Looked up from germline, CDR1 is SGHVS and CDR2 is FQNEAQ. Trimming cost V 1 base and J 6 bases, with 6 bases left between them. This chain's CDR3 is CASSLGTAGELFF. CDR3 coding DNA: TGTGCCAGCAGCTTAGGGACCGCCGGGGAGCTGTTTTTT. Variable domain in full (rest from reference TRBV7-8 and TRBJ2-2): GAGVSQSPRYKVAKRGQDVALRCDPISGHVSLFWYQQALGQGPEFLTYFQNEAQLDKSGLPSDRFFAERPEGSVSTLKIQRTQQEDSAVYLCASSLGTAGELFFGEGSRLTVL.

The chain recombines TRBV7-9 with TRBJ2-7; 11 bases agree with TRBD1. CDR1 and CDR2 (germline): SEHNR, FQNEAQ (reference sequence). After removal of 2 bases from V and 3 bases from J, the junction contained 9 bases not matched to a gene. This CDR3 contains 17 residues. This chain's CDR3 is CASSLPKTGQGDYEQYF. The CDR3 DNA is TGTGCCAGCAGCTTACCCAAAACGGGACAGGGGGACTACGAGCAGTACTTC.

The chain has TRBV11-2 and TRBJ1-1; tentative D call: TRBD1 (6 bases). The CDR3 covers 14 residues. Trimming removed 1 base from V and 0 bases from J, with 6 bases in between. Per the germline V gene, CDR1 is SGHAT and CDR2 is FQNNGV. CDR3 sequence (DNA): TGTGCCAGCAGCTTAGGGACAGTGAACACTGAAGCTTTCTTT. Protein: CASSLGTVNTEAFF.

This clone has a handful of counts. The gene calls are TRBV18 and TRBJ2-5, with 7 bases identical to TRBD1. The V and J ends lost 0 bases and 3 bases, in that order; junction bases with no gene match: 1. The germline gives CDR1 KGHSH, CDR2 LQKENI. This CDR3 comprises 14 residues. The CDR3 DNA reads TGTGCCAGCTCACCACCAACAGGGGAAGAGACCCAGTACTTC. Translating it yields CASSPPTGEETQYF. The full variable domain, in which reference TRBV18 and TRBJ2-5 provide the parts outside the CDR3, is NAGVMQNPRHLVRRRGQEARLRCSPMKGHSHVYWYRQLPEEGLKFMVYLQKENIIDESGMPKERFSAEFPKEGPSILRIQQVVRGDSAAYFCASSPPTGEETQYFGPGTRLLVL.

This clone was picked up a small number of times. V usage is TRBV18 and J usage is TRBJ1-1; tentative D call: TRBD1 (5 bases). Germline assignment: CDR1 KGHSH and CDR2 LQKENI. The length of the CDR3 is 16 residues. V lost 0 bases to trimming and J lost 4 bases, with 15 bases between them. The CDR3 spells CASSPPWVGVSTEAFF. The CDR3 nucleotides are TGTGCCAGCTCACCACCGTGGGTAGGGGTTAGCACTGAAGCTTTCTTT.

The chain joins TRBV7-9 to TRBJ1-4; D possibly corresponds to TRBD1 (5 bases). CDR3 length: 15 residues. V gave up 5 bases and J gave up 4 bases, with 14 bases separating them. Germline V gene data show CDR1 as SEHNR and CDR2 as FQNEAQ (reference sequence). CDR3 protein: CASSPRGAFNEKLFF. CDR3 DNA sequence: TGTGCCAGCAGCCCTAGGGGAGCCTTTAATGAAAAACTGTTTTTT.